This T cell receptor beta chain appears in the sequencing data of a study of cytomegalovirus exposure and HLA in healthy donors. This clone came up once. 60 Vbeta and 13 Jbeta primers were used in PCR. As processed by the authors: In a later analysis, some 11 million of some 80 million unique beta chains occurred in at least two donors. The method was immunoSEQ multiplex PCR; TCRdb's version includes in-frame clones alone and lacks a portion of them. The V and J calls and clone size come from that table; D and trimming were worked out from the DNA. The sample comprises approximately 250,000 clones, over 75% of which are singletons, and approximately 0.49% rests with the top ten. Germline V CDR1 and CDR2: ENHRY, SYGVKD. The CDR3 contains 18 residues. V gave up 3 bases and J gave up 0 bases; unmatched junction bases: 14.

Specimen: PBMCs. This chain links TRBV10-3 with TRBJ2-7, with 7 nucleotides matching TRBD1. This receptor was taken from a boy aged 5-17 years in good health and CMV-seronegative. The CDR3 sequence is CAISDNSHTGELSYEQYF. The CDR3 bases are TGTGCCATCAGTGACAATTCGCACACAGGGGAACTCTCCTACGAGCAGTACTTC.